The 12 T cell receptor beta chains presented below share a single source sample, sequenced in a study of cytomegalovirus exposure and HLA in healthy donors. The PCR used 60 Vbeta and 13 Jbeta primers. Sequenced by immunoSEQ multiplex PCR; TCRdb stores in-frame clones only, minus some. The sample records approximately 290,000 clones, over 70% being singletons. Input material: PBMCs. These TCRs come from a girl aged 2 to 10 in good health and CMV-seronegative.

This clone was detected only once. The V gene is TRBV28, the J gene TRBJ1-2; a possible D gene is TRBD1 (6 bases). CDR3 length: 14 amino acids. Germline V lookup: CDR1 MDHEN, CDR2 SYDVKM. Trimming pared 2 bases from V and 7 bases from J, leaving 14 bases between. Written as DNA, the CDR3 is TGTGCCAGCAGTTTAGGCTACAGGGAGGGTGGCTACACCTTC. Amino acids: CASSLGYREGGYTF.

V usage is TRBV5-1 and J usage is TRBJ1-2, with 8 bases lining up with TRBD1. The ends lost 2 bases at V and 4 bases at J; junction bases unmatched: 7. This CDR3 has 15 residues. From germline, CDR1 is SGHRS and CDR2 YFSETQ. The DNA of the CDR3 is TGCGCCAGCAGCTTTGCAGGGGGCGGTAGCTATGGCTACACCTTC. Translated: CASSFAGGGSYGYTF. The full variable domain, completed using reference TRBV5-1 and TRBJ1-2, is KAGVTQTPRYLIKTRGQQVTLSCSPISGHRSVSWYQQTPGQGLQFLFEYFSETQRNKGNFPGRFSGRQFSNSRSEMNVSTLELGDSALYLCASSFAGGGSYGYTFGSGTRLTVV.

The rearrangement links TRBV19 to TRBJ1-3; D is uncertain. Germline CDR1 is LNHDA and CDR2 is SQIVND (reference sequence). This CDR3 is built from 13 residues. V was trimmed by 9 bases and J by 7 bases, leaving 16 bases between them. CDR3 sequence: CASLPSPRNTIYF. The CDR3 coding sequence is TGTGCCAGCCTCCCGAGCCCCAGGAACACCATATATTTT. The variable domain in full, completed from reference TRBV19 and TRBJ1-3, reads DGGITQSPKYLFRKEGQNVTLSCEQNLNHDAMYWYRQDPGQGLRLIYYSQIVNDFQKGDIAEGYSVSREKKESFPLTVTSAQKNPTAFYLCASLPSPRNTIYFGEGSWLTVV.

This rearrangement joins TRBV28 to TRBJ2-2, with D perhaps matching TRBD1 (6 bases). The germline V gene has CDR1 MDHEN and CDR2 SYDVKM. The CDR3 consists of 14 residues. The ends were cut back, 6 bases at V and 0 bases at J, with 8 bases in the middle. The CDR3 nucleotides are TGTGCCAGCAGAACAGGGACGAACACCGGGGAGCTGTTTTTT. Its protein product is CASRTGTNTGELFF.

CDR3 nucleotide sequence: TGTGCCAGCAGCTTAGATCCTGCGGGAGGGCCTGGGGAGACCCAGTACTTC. Protein product: CASSLDPAGGPGETQYF. This chain uses TRBV7-9 with TRBJ2-5; 9 bases match TRBD2. With V trimmed by 1 base and J by 5 bases, 11 bases remained unmatched. Germline-derived CDR1 and CDR2 are SEHNR and FQNEAQ (reference sequence). The CDR3 runs 17 residues.

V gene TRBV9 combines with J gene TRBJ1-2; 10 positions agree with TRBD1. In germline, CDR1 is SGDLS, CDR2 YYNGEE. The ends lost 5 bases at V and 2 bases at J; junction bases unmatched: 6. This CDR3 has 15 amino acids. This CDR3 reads CASRETGGGNYGYTF. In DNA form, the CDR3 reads TGTGCCAGCAGAGAGACAGGGGGCGGGAACTATGGCTACACCTTC.

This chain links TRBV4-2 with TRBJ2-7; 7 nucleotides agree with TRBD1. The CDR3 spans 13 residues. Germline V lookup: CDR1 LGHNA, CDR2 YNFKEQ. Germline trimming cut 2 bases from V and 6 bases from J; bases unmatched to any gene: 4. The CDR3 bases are TGTGCCAGCAGCCAAAAAAGGACAGGCGAGCAGTACTTC. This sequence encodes CASSQKRTGEQYF.

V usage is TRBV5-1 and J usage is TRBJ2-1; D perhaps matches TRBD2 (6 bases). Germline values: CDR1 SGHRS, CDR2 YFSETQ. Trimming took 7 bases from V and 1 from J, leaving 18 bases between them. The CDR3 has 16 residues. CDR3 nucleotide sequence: TGCGCCAGCCGATTAGGGCCGGAGGGGTCCTACAATGAGCAGTTCTTC. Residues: CASRLGPEGSYNEQFF.

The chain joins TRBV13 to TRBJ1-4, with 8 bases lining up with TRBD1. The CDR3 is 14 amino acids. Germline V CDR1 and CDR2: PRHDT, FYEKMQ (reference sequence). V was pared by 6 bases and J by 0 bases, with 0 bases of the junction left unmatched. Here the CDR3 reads CASRQGATNEKLFF. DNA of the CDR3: TGTGCCAGCAGACAGGGGGCAACTAATGAAAAACTGTTTTTT.

CDR3 sequence (DNA): TGTGCCAGCAGCTTAGCAGGGGGCAACACTGAAGCTTTCTTT. This encodes CASSLAGGNTEAFF. This chain uses TRBV7-6 with TRBJ1-1; 7 nucleotides agree with TRBD1. The CDR3 loop spans 14 amino acids. Germline CDR1 SGHVS, CDR2 FNYEAQ. V lost 0 bases to trimming and J lost 2 bases; unmatched junction nucleotides: 0.

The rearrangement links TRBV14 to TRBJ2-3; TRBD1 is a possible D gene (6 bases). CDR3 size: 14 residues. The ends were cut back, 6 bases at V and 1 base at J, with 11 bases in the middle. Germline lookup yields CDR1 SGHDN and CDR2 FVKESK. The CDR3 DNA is TGTGCCAGCAGTCAACGACAGGGCACAGATACGCAGTATTTT. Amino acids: CASSQRQGTDTQYF.

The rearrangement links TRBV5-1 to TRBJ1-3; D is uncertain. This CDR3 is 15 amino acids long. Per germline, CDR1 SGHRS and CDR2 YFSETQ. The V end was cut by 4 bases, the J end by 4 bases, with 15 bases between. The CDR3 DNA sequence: TGCGCCAGCAGCCAGACACCGACTAGCGGAAACACCATATATTTT. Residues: CASSQTPTSGNTIYF. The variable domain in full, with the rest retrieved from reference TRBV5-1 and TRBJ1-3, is KAGVTQTPRYLIKTRGQQVTLSCSPISGHRSVSWYQQTPGQGLQFLFEYFSETQRNKGNFPGRFSGRQFSNSRSEMNVSTLELGDSALYLCASSQTPTSGNTIYFGEGSWLTVV.